The 15 T cell receptor beta chains in this list originate from one sample, sequenced in a study of a mutant IDH1 vaccine in newly diagnosed glioma. The method was immunoSEQ multiplex PCR; TCRdb's version includes in-frame clones alone and lacks a portion of them. Of 8,500 to 14,000 clones in the sample, 65% to 85% were seen once. The time point: week 47, end of study. Every vaccination contained 300 ug of the mutant IDH1 20-mer peptide and was paired with topical imiquimod. The antigens these receptors bind are not known. The sample consisted of PBMCs, taken from a glioma patient whose treatment included an IDH1 peptide vaccine. The receptors derive from a man aged 25-40 years with glioma.

The chain combines TRBV7-2 with TRBJ1-1; TRBD1 might be the D (5 bases). CDR3 length equals 13 residues. V lost 5 bases and J lost 5, with 12 bases in between. Germline V gene lookup returns CDR1 SGHTA and CDR2 FQGNSA. CDR3 residues: CASSLSGGTEAFF. CDR3 coding DNA: TGTGCCAGCAGCCTTAGTGGGGGGACTGAAGCTTTCTTT.

This clone appeared a few times. This chain connects TRBV29-1 to TRBJ1-1; 8 bases fit TRBD1. The germline gives CDR1 SQVTM, CDR2 ANQGSEA. The ends lost 7 bases at V and 3 bases at J; junction bases unmatched: 4. The CDR3 has 12 amino acids. This chain's CDR3 is CSATGGYTEAFF. CDR3 DNA sequence: TGCAGCGCCACAGGGGGTTACACTGAAGCTTTCTTT.

This clone was seen more than once but under ten times. CDR3 DNA: TGTGCCAGCAGCTTCATACAGGCGAACACTGAAGCTTTCTTT. Protein: CASSFIQANTEAFF. The genes are TRBV7-9 and TRBJ1-1; possible D gene TRBD1, 5 bases. Looked up from germline, CDR1 is SEHNR and CDR2 is FQNEAQ (reference sequence). The CDR3 contains 14 residues. Between the trimmed V and J ends, which lost 3 bases and 1 base, there was a span of 9 bases.

The chain recombines TRBV19 with TRBJ2-3; 7 bases are a match to TRBD1. From germline, CDR1 is LNHDA and CDR2 SQIVND (reference sequence). J was trimmed by 2 bases and V by 6 bases; bases with no gene match: 5. This CDR3 comprises 14 residues. The CDR3 loop is CASRPDRVTDTQYF. The CDR3 region has the DNA TGTGCCAGTAGGCCCGACAGGGTCACAGATACGCAGTATTTT.

The gene calls are TRBV25-1 and TRBJ2-6, with D unclear. V was shortened by 3 bases and J by 1 base, with 4 bases between the two germline ends. This CDR3 region has 14 residues. Looked up from germline, CDR1 is MGHDK and CDR2 is SYGVNS. DNA of the CDR3: TGTGCCAGCAGTGATACGTCTGGGGCCAACGTCCTGACTTTC. Protein sequence: CASSDTSGANVLTF.

This clone was counted once. The junction shows a germline mismatch at one end, possibly a read error. This chain joins TRBV29-1 and TRBJ1-3, with 7 positions matching TRBD1. Germline V gene lookup returns CDR1 SQVTM and CDR2 ANQGSEA. CDR3 size: 11 residues. The CDR3 loop is CSVSNRGTSLF. The CDR3 nucleotides are TGCAGCGTTTCAAACAGGGGAACATCGCTCTTT.

The chain carries TRBV6-1 and TRBJ1-2, with a weak D call TRBD1 (5 bases). The germline gives CDR1 MNHNS, CDR2 SASEGT. This CDR3 contains 15 residues. The V end was cut by 1 base, the J end by 6 bases, with 15 bases between. CDR3 in DNA: TGTGCCAGCAGTGAAGGAAAAAGGGGAAGACATGGCTACACCTTC. Its protein is CASSEGKRGRHGYTF.

This clone is labeled medium-sized. The chain links TRBV6-5 to TRBJ1-1, with TRBD1 as a possible D gene (6 bases). The CDR3 is 15 amino acids. CDR1 and CDR2 from the germline V gene are MNHEY and SVGAGI. Trimming removed 6 bases at V and 3 bases at J, with 17 bases between. The CDR3 here is CASRPGTLVDTEAFF. CDR3 bases: TGTGCCAGCAGGCCCGGGACACTGGTAGACACTGAAGCTTTCTTT.

The chain employs TRBV11-2 and TRBJ2-3, with D uncertain. Trimming took 0 bases from V and 6 from J, leaving 7 bases between them. In germline, CDR1 is SGHAT, CDR2 FQNNGV. The CDR3 has 13 amino acids. CDR3 in DNA: TGTGCCAGCAGCTTAGAAACCCTGGATACGCAGTATTTT. It codes for CASSLETLDTQYF. Based on the CDR3 plus reference TRBV11-2 and TRBJ2-3, the full variable domain is EAGVAQSPRYKIIEKRQSVAFWCNPISGHATLYWYQQILGQGPKLLIQFQNNGVVDDSQLPKDRFSAERLKGVDSTLKIQPAKLEDSAVYLCASSLETLDTQYFGPGTRLTVL.

This chain connects TRBV29-1 to TRBJ2-3, with 10 bases identical to TRBD2. The germline V gene encodes CDR1 SQVTM and CDR2 ANQGSEA. J lost 6 bases, V lost 5 bases, and 14 bases had no gene match. This CDR3 comprises 16 residues. The CDR3 DNA follows: TGCAGCGTTAAAGGGTTGGCTAGCGGGGGCCCCGATACGCAGTATTTT. The encoded protein is CSVKGLASGGPDTQYF.

The chain joins TRBV5-6 to TRBJ1-5; 7 positions agree with TRBD1. Germline V gene data show CDR1 as SGHDT and CDR2 as YYEEEE. V shed 8 bases and J 6 bases; nucleotides not matched to a gene: 8. There are 13 residues in the CDR3. CDR3 sequence reads: CASSQGYSQPQHF. The CDR3 DNA reads as TGTGCCAGTTCACAGGGGTATAGTCAGCCCCAGCATTTT.

V and J are TRBV18 and TRBJ1-2, with TRBD1 as a possible D gene (5 bases). The CDR3 covers 16 residues. The germline gives CDR1 KGHSH, CDR2 LQKENI. V gave up 0 bases and J gave up 8 bases, with 19 bases separating them. The CDR3 is CASSPPGDPMTGGYTF. CDR3 nucleotides: TGTGCCAGCTCACCACCGGGGGACCCTATGACTGGGGGCTACACCTTC.

The chain has TRBV6-5 and TRBJ1-1; D is unresolved. There are 13 residues in the CDR3. V was shortened by 7 bases and J by 0 bases, with 9 bases between the two germline ends. Per germline, CDR1 MNHEY and CDR2 SVGAGI. The CDR3 nucleotides are TGTGCCAGCACCTCCTCGCTGAACACTGAAGCTTTCTTT. Residues: CASTSSLNTEAFF.

The rearrangement links TRBV19 to TRBJ1-5, with 7 bases matching TRBD1. CDR1 and CDR2 (germline): LNHDA, SQIVND (reference sequence). V was clipped by 11 bases and J by 6 bases; unmatched bases: 10. The CDR3 runs 13 residues. CDR3 coding DNA: TGTGCCGCAGGGGGAGGGAAGGGTCAGCCCCAGCATTTT. This gives the protein CAAGGGKGQPQHF.

This rearrangement joins TRBV5-6 to TRBJ2-2; tentative D call: TRBD1 (5 bases). The V gene's germline CDR1 is SGHDT and CDR2 YYEEEE. This CDR3 has 15 residues. V shed 4 bases and J shed 4 bases, with 14 bases lying between them. The CDR3 spells CASSPWTWRTGELFF. As DNA, the CDR3 is TGTGCCAGCAGCCCCTGGACATGGCGCACCGGGGAGCTGTTTTTT.